The present TCR beta chain was sequenced within a study of T cells in Graves' hyperthyroidism and ophthalmopathy. PBMCs were obtained from about 9.9 ml fresh peripheral blood. There were TCR beta CDR3 regions amplified from RNA transcripts. An initial round of RT-PCR targeting the TCR CDR3 relied on the HTBI primer set. A single record per CDR3 protein comes from TCRdb applying MiXCR to the multiplex PCR reads. The repertoire has approximately 590,000 distinct CDR3 sequences, 15% to 18% of them found once; the top ten carry approximately 7%. This clonotype appeared a few times. Trimming cost V 10 bases and J 4 bases, with 12 bases left between them. Germline V gives CDR1 MRHNA, CDR2 SNTAGT. The CDR3 has 12 amino acids.

The sequenced material came from blood. The chain combines TRBV6-4 with TRBJ2-3, with D possibly TRBD2 on 5 matching bases. The TCR comes from a woman aged 25 to 45 with Graves' hyperthyroidism. The CDR3 spells CATTRGSDTQYF. The CDR3 DNA follows: TGTGCCACCACGCGAGGGTCAGATACGCAGTATTTT.